One TCR beta chain is described in this entry. Its specific antigen is unknown. There are no base qualities to consult, and no much larger clone falls within one base. The data are from a study of T cell responses to AZD1222 COVID-19 vaccine (dated by TCRdb to about 2021). Study-wide context: A total of approximately 240 trial participants underwent TCR sequencing, of whom some 200 had received two doses of AZD1222 and some 26 had received two doses of the MenACWY control vaccine. Enrollment into the trials was organized by age into subgroups of 18-55, 56-69 and 70-plus years, and those subgroups contained roughly 150, 30 and 60 TCR-sequenced participants, respectively.

Taken from cysteine to phenylalanine, the CDR3 has 14 residues. Of all the DNA, just the CDR3 is kept, 42 bases in frame from base 1. CDR1 and CDR2, per the germline V gene (reference sequence), are LNHDA and SQIVND. Relative to germline, V is 1 base shorter and J is 5 bases shorter, with 10 bases between their ends. What the authors observed across the whole study: Spike-specific TCR breadth and depth rose significantly after two AZD1222 doses compared with day 0 and with MenACWY recipients. Conclusions about previously exposed vaccinees were limited because only a handful of AZD1222 recipients were SARS-CoV-2 seropositive at baseline. Most participants were white British and females outnumbered males, and the authors suggested that clonal diversity may have been underestimated. The vaccine-associated CD4 TCRs covered the entire spike protein, and the dominant responses fell in regions 160-218 and 743-854. Because no samples from the day 14 peak response were available, repertoires could be characterized only after the peak T cell response. In the small 56-69-year group, the increase in depth fell short of significance, most likely because of low power. Nearly half of unique spike-specific TCRs reportedly recognized epitopes outside regions mutated in the B.1.351 and B.1.1.7 variants.

Explained via the paper, the time point label denotes: about 28 days (+/-7) after the second vaccine dose. Because spike-specific TCR depth and breadth did not differ between the two schedules, AZD1222 recipients who got a second dose at roughly 4 weeks were pooled with those who got a second dose at roughly 12 weeks. Vaccinee samples were obtained from the UK trials COV001 and COV002, which included a single-blind randomized controlled phase 2/3 trial of AZD1222 (ChAdOx1 nCoV-19) in healthy adults. For TCRbeta chain sequencing, PBMC samples were collected from trial participants at day 0 and at day 28 after the second dose. The CDR3 regions of human TCRbeta chains were subjected to immunosequencing. As for how the authors treated the data: TCRs in the repertoires were matched against a reference library of SARS-CoV-2-specific TCRs that had been generated with the MIRA antigen-specificity platform. Breadth meant the fraction of unique TCRs that were SARS-CoV-2-associated, whereas depth meant the fraction of total T cells that were SARS-CoV-2-associated. Using the MIRA data, each spike-specific TCR was mapped to the spike region that the TCR reacts to and placed in a CD4 or CD8 class. Log10-transformed breadth and depth values were compared by one-way ANOVA with Sidak's multiple comparisons tests. TCRdb provides this immuneACCESS table in a form limited to in-frame rearrangements. Some clones are lacking; in checked studies, under half of them reflect an unresolved V gene, and why the rest are absent is not known. The V and J calls and clone size are taken from that table; D and trimming were inferred from the DNA. The sample profile shows 140,000 to 150,000 clones; 91% of them were found once. The biggest ten clones account for 3% to 4% of the sample.

Sequences were derived from peripheral blood, sampled 28 days after the second AZD1222 dose. Rearrangement joined TRBV19 to TRBJ2-3; a weak D assignment points to TRBD2 (6 bases agree). This receptor was taken from an adult who received the AZD1222 COVID-19 vaccine. The base sequence is TGTGCCAGTAGTATAGTGGGGGGTGGAGATACGCAGTATTTT. Translation gives CASSIVGGGDTQYF.